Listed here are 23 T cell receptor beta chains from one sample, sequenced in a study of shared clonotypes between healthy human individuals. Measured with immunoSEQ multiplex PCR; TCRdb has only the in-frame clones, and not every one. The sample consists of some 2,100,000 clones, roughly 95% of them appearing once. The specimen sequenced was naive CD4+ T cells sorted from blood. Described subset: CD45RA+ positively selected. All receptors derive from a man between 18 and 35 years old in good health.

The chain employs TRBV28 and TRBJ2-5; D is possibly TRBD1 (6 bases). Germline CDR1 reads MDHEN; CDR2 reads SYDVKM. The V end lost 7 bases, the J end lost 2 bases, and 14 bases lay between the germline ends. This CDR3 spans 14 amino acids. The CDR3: CASTLTGLQETQYF. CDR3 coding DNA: TGTGCCAGCACCCTGACAGGATTACAAGAGACCCAGTACTTC.

CDR3 bases: TGTGCCAGCAGCGTAGCTGTGTCAATGGCGCAGGACAATGAGCAGTTCTTC. It translates to CASSVAVSMAQDNEQFF. The chain combines TRBV9 with TRBJ2-1, with D hard to call. The CDR3 contains 17 residues. V lost 0 bases to trimming and J lost 5 bases, with 18 bases between them. The germline V gene encodes CDR1 SGDLS and CDR2 YYNGEE.

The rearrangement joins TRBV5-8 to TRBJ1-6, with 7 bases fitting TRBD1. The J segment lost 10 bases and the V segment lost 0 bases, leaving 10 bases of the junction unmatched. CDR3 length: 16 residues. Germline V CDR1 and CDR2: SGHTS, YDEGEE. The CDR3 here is CASSLEWAGGRSPLHF. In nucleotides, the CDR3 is TGTGCCAGCAGCTTGGAATGGGCAGGGGGAAGGTCACCCCTCCACTTT.

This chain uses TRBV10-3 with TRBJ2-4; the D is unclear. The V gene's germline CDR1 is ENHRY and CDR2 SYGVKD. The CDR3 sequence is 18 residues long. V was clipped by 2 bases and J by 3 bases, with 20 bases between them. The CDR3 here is CAISEGNLNILGKNIQYF. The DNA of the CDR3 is TGTGCCATCAGTGAGGGAAATCTTAATATTCTGGGCAAAAACATTCAGTACTTC.

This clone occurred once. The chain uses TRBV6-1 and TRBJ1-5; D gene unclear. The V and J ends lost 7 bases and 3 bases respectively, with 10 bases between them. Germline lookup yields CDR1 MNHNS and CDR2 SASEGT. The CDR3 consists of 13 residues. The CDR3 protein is CASTPGLNQPQHF. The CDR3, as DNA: TGTGCCAGCACCCCGGGCCTCAATCAGCCCCAGCATTTT.

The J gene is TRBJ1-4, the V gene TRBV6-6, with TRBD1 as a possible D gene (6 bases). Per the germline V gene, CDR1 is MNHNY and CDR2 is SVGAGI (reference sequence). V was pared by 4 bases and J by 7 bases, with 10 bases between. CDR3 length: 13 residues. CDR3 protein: CASSFRQVEKLFF. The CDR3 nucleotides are TGTGCCAGCAGTTTCAGACAGGTTGAAAAACTGTTTTTT.

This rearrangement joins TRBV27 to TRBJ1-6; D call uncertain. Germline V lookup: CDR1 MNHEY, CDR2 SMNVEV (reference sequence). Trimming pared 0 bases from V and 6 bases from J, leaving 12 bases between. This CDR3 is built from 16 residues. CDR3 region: CASSLSTGASNSPLHF. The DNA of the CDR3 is TGTGCCAGCAGTTTATCGACCGGAGCTAGTAATTCACCCCTCCACTTT.

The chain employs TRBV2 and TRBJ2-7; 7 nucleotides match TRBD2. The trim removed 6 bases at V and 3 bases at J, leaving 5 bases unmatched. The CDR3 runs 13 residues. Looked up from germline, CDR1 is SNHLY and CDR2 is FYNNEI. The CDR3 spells CASSEGLLYEQYF. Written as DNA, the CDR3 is TGTGCCAGCAGCGAGGGACTACTCTACGAGCAGTACTTC.

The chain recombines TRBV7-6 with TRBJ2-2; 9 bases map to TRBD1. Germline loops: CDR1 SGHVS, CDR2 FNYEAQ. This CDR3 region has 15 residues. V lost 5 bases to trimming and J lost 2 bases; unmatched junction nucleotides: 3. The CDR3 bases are TGTGCCAGCAGCAAGGGACAGGGAAACACCGGGGAGCTGTTTTTT. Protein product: CASSKGQGNTGELFF.

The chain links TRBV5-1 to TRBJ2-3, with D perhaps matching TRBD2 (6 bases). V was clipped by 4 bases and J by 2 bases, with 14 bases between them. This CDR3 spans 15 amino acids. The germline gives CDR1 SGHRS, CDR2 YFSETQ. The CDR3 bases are TGCGCCAGCAGCCCTGGTGGGAGGAACACAGATACGCAGTATTTT. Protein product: CASSPGGRNTDTQYF.

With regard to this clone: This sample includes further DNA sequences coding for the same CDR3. The CDR3 DNA follows: TGTGCCAGCAGCAGGGGGCAGGAGACCCAGTACTTC. The encoded protein is CASSRGQETQYF. This chain uses TRBV28 with TRBJ2-5; 8 bases agree with TRBD1. V shed 6 bases, J shed 5 bases, and the junction held 2 bases outside the gene matches. Germline loops: CDR1 MDHEN, CDR2 SYDVKM. The CDR3 extends over 12 amino acids.

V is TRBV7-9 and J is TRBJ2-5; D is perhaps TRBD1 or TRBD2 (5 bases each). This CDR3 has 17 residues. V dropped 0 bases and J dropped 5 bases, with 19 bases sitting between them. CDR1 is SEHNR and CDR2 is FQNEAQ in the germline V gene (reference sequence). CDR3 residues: CASSLAVLDEGSETQYF. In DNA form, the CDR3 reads TGTGCCAGCAGCTTAGCGGTCCTCGACGAGGGGAGCGAGACCCAGTACTTC.

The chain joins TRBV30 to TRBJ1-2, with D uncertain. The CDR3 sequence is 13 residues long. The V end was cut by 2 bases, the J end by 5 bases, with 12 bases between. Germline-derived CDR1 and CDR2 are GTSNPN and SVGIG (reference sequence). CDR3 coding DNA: TGTGCCTGGAGTCCCTCGACGGATTATGGCTACACCTTC. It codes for CAWSPSTDYGYTF.

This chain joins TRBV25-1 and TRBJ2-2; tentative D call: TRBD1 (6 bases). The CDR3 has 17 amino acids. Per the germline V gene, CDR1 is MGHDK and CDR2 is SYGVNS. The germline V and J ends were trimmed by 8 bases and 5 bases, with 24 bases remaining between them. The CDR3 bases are TGTGCCAGCGAGGCAGGGGCCCACAATCTAGGAACCGGGGAGCTGTTTTTT. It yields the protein CASEAGAHNLGTGELFF.

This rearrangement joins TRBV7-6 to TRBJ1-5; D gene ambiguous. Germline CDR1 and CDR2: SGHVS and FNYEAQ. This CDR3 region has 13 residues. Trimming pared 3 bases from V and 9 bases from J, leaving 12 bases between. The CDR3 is CASSFVSEGPQHF. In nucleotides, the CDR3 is TGTGCCAGCAGCTTTGTTAGTGAGGGGCCCCAGCATTTT.

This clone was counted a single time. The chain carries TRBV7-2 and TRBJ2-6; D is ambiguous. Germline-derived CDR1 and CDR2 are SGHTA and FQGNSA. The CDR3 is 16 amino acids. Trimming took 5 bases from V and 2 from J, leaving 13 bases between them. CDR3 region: CASSTNGVTGANVLTF. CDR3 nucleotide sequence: TGTGCCAGCAGCACCAATGGGGTCACTGGGGCCAACGTCCTGACTTTC.

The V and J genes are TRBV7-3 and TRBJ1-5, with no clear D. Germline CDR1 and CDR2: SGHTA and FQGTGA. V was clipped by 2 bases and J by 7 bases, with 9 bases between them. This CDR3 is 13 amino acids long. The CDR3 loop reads CASSLSGRQPQHF. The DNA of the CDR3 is TGTGCCAGCAGCTTATCCGGGCGGCAGCCCCAGCATTTT. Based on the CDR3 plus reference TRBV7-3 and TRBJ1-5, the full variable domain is GAGVSQTPSNKVTEKGKYVELRCDPISGHTALYWYRQSLGQGPEFLIYFQGTGAADDSGLPNDRFFAVRPEGSVSTLKIQRTERGDSAVYLCASSLSGRQPQHFGDGTRLSIL.

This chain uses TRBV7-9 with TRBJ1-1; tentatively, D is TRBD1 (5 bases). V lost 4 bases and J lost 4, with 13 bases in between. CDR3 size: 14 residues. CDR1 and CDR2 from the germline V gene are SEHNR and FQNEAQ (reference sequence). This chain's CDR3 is CASSSQGLPTEAFF. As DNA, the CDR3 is TGTGCCAGCAGCTCCCAGGGTCTCCCCACTGAAGCTTTCTTT.

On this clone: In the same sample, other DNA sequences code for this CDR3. This CDR3 reads CASSPTGNTEAFF. In DNA form, the CDR3 reads TGTGCCAGCTCGCCCACAGGGAACACTGAAGCTTTCTTT. The chain uses TRBV18 and TRBJ1-1; a possible D gene is TRBD1 (5 bases). The CDR3 is 13 amino acids. Trimming took 6 bases from V and 1 from J, leaving 9 bases between them. Germline V gene sequence: CDR1 KGHSH, CDR2 LQKENI.

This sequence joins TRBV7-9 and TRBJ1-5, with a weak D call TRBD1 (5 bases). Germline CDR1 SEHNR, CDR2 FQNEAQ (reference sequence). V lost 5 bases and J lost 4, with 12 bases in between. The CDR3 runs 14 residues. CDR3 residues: CASSHGTENQPQHF. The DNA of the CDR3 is TGTGCCAGCAGCCACGGGACGGAAAATCAGCCCCAGCATTTT.

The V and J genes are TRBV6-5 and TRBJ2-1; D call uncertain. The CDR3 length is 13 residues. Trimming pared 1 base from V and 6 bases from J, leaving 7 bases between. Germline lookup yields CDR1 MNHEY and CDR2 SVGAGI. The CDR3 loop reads CASSYFVVNEQFF. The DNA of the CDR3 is TGTGCCAGCAGTTACTTTGTGGTCAATGAGCAGTTCTTC.

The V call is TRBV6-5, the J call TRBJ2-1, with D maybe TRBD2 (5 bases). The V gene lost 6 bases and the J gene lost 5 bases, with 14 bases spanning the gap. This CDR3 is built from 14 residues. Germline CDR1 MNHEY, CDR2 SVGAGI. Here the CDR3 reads CASSKGLNNNEQFF. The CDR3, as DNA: TGTGCCAGCAGCAAAGGACTGAACAACAATGAGCAGTTCTTC.

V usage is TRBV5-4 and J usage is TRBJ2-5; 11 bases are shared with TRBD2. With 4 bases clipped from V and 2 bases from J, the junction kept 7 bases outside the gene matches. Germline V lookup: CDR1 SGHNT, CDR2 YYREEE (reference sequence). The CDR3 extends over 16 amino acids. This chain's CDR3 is CASSPTSGNRQETQYF. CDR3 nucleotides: TGTGCCAGCAGCCCGACTAGCGGGAACAGACAAGAGACCCAGTACTTC.